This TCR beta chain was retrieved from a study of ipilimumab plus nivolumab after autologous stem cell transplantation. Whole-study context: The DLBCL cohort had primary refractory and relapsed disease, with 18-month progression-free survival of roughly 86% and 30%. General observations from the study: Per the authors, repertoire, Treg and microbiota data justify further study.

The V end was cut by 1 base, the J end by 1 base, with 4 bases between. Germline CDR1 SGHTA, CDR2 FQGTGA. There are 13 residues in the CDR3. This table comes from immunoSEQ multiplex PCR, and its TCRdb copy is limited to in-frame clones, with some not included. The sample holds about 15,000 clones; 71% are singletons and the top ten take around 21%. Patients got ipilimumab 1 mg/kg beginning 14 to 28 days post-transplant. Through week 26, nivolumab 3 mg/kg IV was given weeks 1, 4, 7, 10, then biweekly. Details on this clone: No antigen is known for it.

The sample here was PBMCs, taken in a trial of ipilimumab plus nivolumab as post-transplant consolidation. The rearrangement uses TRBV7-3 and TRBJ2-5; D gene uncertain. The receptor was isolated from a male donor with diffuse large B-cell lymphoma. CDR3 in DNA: TGTGCCAGCAGCTTAAGTCCCCAAGAGACCCAGTACTTC. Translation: CASSLSPQETQYF. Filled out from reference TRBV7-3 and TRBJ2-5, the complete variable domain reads GAGVSQTPSNKVTEKGKYVELRCDPISGHTALYWYRQSLGQGPEFLIYFQGTGAADDSGLPNDRFFAVRPEGSVSTLKIQRTERGDSAVYLCASSLSPQETQYFGPGTRLLVL.